Included here is one T cell receptor beta chain sequence, with context. V was clipped by 1 base and J by 4 bases, with 13 bases between them. This CDR3 contains 16 residues. CDR1 is MNHEY, CDR2 SMNVEV, per germline (reference sequence). Original analysis: Amplification of reference gene primers was used by the study to estimate nucleated cell counts. The table came from immunoSEQ multiplex PCR; TCRdb's copy has only in-frame clones and leaves some out. V and J calls and clone size are copied from that table; D and trimming were computed from the DNA. The sample includes 20,000 or so clones, roughly 88% seen only once; the top ten take approximately 12%. The data derive from a study of blood T cell repertoires in COVID-19. Overall study context: The study drew acute and convalescent COVID-19 samples from the United States, Italy and Spain.

Material: peripheral blood. The TCR sequence derives from a woman older than 75 with active or convalescent COVID-19. The chain combines TRBV27 with TRBJ1-4; D not resolved. The CDR3 here is CASSLFYSSYNEKLFF. In DNA form, the CDR3 reads TGTGCCAGCAGTTTATTTTACAGCAGTTATAATGAAAAACTGTTTTTT.